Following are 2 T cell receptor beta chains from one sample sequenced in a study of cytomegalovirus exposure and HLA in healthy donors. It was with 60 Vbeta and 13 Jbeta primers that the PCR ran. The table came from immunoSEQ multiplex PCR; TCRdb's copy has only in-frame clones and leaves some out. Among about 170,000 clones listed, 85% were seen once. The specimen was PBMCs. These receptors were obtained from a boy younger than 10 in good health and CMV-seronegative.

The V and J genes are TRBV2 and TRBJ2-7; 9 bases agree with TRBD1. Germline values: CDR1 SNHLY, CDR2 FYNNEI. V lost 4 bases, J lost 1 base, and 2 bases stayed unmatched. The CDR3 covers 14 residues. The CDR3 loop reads CASSVGTGSYEQYF. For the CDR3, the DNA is TGTGCCAGCAGTGTAGGGACAGGGTCCTACGAGCAGTACTTC. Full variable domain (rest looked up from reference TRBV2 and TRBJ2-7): EPEVTQTPSHQVTQMGQEVILRCVPISNHLYFYWYRQILGQKVEFLVSFYNNEISEKSEIFDDQFSVERPDGSNFTLKIRSTKLEDSAMYFCASSVGTGSYEQYFGPGTRLTVT.

Here the CDR3 reads CASTPPGGNTEAFF. The CDR3 nucleotides read TGTGCCAGCACTCCCCCGGGGGGGAACACTGAAGCTTTCTTT. The chain is built from TRBV28 and TRBJ1-1; tentative D call: TRBD1 (5 bases). Germline CDR1 and CDR2: MDHEN and SYDVKM. The CDR3 is made up of 14 amino acids. The ends were cut back, 7 bases at V and 1 base at J, with 13 bases in the middle.